What follows are 30 T cell receptor beta chains derived from one specimen sequenced in a study of blood T cell repertoires in COVID-19. Produced via immunoSEQ multiplex PCR; TCRdb's table is partial and in-frame only. The repertoire has around 140,000 clones, 84% of them found once; the top ten carry 2.4%. Source material: PBMCs or T cells enriched from blood (not recorded which). These receptors all come from a man in his forties with acute COVID-19.

The chain links TRBV5-4 to TRBJ2-5; 14 positions match TRBD2. The CDR3 runs 16 residues. V was pared by 4 bases and J by 4 bases, with 6 bases of the junction left unmatched. Germline CDR1 and CDR2: SGHNT and YYREEE (reference sequence). The CDR3 DNA follows: TGTGCCAGCAGCGAACCCGGGACTAGCGGGAGAGAGACCCAGTACTTC. Its translation: CASSEPGTSGRETQYF. Combining the CDR3 with reference TRBV5-4 and TRBJ2-5 gives the whole variable domain ETGVTQSPTHLIKTRGQQVTLRCSSQSGHNTVSWYQQALGQGPQFIFQYYREEENGRGNFPPRFSGLQFPNYSSELNVNALELDDSALYLCASSEPGTSGRETQYFGPGTRLLVL.

As for this clone: At one of its ends the junction is not consistent with the germline gene, which may arise from a read error. V usage is TRBV18 and J usage is TRBJ1-3, with unresolved D. The CDR3 sequence is 15 residues long. In germline, CDR1 is KGHSH, CDR2 LQKENI. The CDR3 reads CASSPNAGLGNIIYF. For the CDR3, the DNA is TGTGCCAGCTCCCCTAACGCAGGACTAGGGAACATCATATATTTT.

The chain is built from TRBV6-6 and TRBJ2-7; D gene ambiguous. V lost 6 bases and J 1 base, leaving 4 bases between the germline ends. The CDR3 has 11 residues. Germline V gives CDR1 MNHNY, CDR2 SVGAGI (reference sequence). This CDR3 is CASSNSYEQYF. In DNA form, the CDR3 reads TGTGCCAGCAGCAATTCCTACGAGCAGTACTTC.

The chain has TRBV5-5 and TRBJ2-1; D unresolved. The germline gives CDR1 SGHKS, CDR2 YYEKEE (reference sequence). CDR3 length equals 14 residues. Between the trimmed V and J ends, which lost 0 bases and 5 bases, there was a span of 9 bases. The CDR3 here is CASSLVGGHNEQFF. In DNA form, the CDR3 reads TGTGCCAGCAGCTTGGTTGGCGGTCACAATGAGCAGTTCTTC.

The rearrangement joins TRBV5-4 to TRBJ2-5, with TRBD2 as a possible D gene (5 bases). The CDR3 length is 13 residues. The germline V and J ends were trimmed by 2 bases and 3 bases, with 8 bases remaining between them. Germline-derived CDR1 and CDR2 are SGHNT and YYREEE (reference sequence). CDR3 DNA sequence: TGTGCCAGCAGCTTTCACGGGGAAGAGACCCAGTACTTC. Its translation: CASSFHGEETQYF.

CDR3 bases: TGTGCCAGCAGCTACGAGGTGGCTAGCGGGAATTACGAGCAGTACTTC. Translated: CASSYEVASGNYEQYF. The chain carries TRBV7-9 and TRBJ2-7; 9 nucleotides line up with TRBD2. The CDR3 spans 16 residues. V shed 4 bases, J shed 4 bases, and the junction held 11 bases outside the gene matches. Germline V gene sequence: CDR1 SEHNR, CDR2 FQNEAQ (reference sequence).

This clone has only a few counts. The J gene is TRBJ2-3, the V gene TRBV29-1; the match to TRBD2 covers 13 bases. Germline lookup yields CDR1 SQVTM and CDR2 ANQGSEA. V was pared by 5 bases and J by 4 bases, with 6 bases of the junction left unmatched. This CDR3 has 15 amino acids. CDR3 bases: TGCAGCGTTTCCCTACTAGCGGGAGGGCCAGATACGCAGTATTTT. As protein: CSVSLLAGGPDTQYF.

The CDR3 is CASSSSGYQPQHF. The CDR3 DNA reads as TGTGCCAGCAGCTCCTCAGGGTATCAGCCCCAGCATTTT. The chain has TRBV5-6 and TRBJ1-5; D might be TRBD1 (5 bases). This CDR3 region has 13 residues. Germline V CDR1 and CDR2: SGHDT, YYEEEE. V was clipped by 3 bases and J by 5 bases, with 9 bases between them.

The chain employs TRBV3-1 (or the pseudogene TRBV3-2) and TRBJ1-2; 8 bases fit TRBD1. Germline values: CDR1 LGHDT, CDR2 YNNKEL (reference sequence). V was clipped by 3 bases and J by 0 bases; unmatched bases: 0. There are 14 residues in the CDR3. The CDR3 region is CASSQDRANYGYTF. CDR3 bases: TGTGCCAGCAGCCAGGACAGGGCTAACTATGGCTACACCTTC.

This clone was found once. This sequence joins TRBV24-1 and TRBJ2-6; weak D call: TRBD2 (6 bases). The CDR3 contains 15 residues. The germline V gene has CDR1 KGHDR and CDR2 SFDVKD. V shed 6 bases and J shed 0 bases, with 8 bases lying between them. CDR3 coding DNA: TGTGCCACCAGTCCGGGGGACTCTGGGGCCAACGTCCTGACTTTC. It encodes CATSPGDSGANVLTF.

CDR3 sequence (DNA): TGTGCCAGCAGCCAGGAGAGACAGGGCAGAACTTTCTTT. Its translation is CASSQERQGRTFF. This sequence joins TRBV3-1 (or the pseudogene TRBV3-2) and TRBJ1-1; TRBD1 agrees at 7 bases. Trimming at V came to 3 bases and at J to 12 bases, leaving 10 bases not matched to a gene. There are 13 residues in the CDR3. Germline V CDR1 and CDR2: LGHDT, YNNKEL (reference sequence).

In its sample, this clone was seen once. The CDR3 reads CASSEARGGYEQYF. The CDR3 DNA is TGTGCCAGCAGTGAAGCGCGAGGCGGATACGAGCAGTACTTC. The rearrangement joins TRBV6-1 to TRBJ2-7; unclear D gene. Germline V lookup: CDR1 MNHNS, CDR2 SASEGT. The ends were cut back, 0 bases at V and 4 bases at J, with 10 bases in the middle. The CDR3 sequence is 14 residues long.

V and J are TRBV28 and TRBJ2-7; D is possibly TRBD1 (5 bases). Trimming removed 2 bases at V and 2 bases at J, with 10 bases between. The CDR3 contains 14 residues. Looked up from germline, CDR1 is MDHEN and CDR2 is SYDVKM. The CDR3: CASSLQGITYEQYF. In DNA form, the CDR3 reads TGTGCCAGCAGTTTACAGGGTATCACCTACGAGCAGTACTTC.

J is TRBJ2-7 and V is TRBV7-9, with a weak D call TRBD1 (6 bases). From germline, CDR1 is SEHNR and CDR2 FQNEAQ (reference sequence). Trimming took off 2 bases at V and 8 bases at J, with 19 bases between the two ends. The CDR3 loop spans 15 amino acids. The CDR3 sequence is CASSLLTGIQEKQYF. The CDR3 nucleotides read TGTGCCAGCAGCTTACTAACAGGGATCCAGGAAAAGCAGTACTTC.

The V and J genes are TRBV2 and TRBJ2-7, with TRBD1 matching 8 bases. This CDR3 comprises 14 residues. Germline V CDR1 and CDR2: SNHLY, FYNNEI. J lost 0 bases, V lost 5 bases, and 3 bases had no gene match. This CDR3 reads CASSRDRSSYEQYF. The CDR3 DNA sequence: TGTGCCAGCAGTCGGGACAGGAGCTCCTACGAGCAGTACTTC.

This chain connects TRBV3-1 (or the pseudogene TRBV3-2) to TRBJ2-1, with D possibly being TRBD1 (6 bases). The CDR3 extends over 12 amino acids. The germline V gene encodes CDR1 LGHDT and CDR2 YNNKEL (reference sequence). V lost 5 bases to trimming and J lost 10 bases, with 12 bases between them. CDR3 nucleotide sequence: TGTGCCAGCAGCTCAACAGGGCGGGAGCAGTTCTTC. It yields the protein CASSSTGREQFF.

The V call is TRBV27, the J call TRBJ1-6; 8 positions agree with TRBD1. With V trimmed by 6 bases and J by 5 bases, 9 bases remained unmatched. The CDR3 is made up of 16 amino acids. Germline V gene data show CDR1 as MNHEY and CDR2 as SMNVEV (reference sequence). This chain's CDR3 is CASSKTGAGHNSPLHF. Written as DNA, the CDR3 is TGTGCCAGCAGCAAGACAGGGGCTGGCCATAATTCACCCCTCCACTTT.

The chain combines TRBV11-3 with TRBJ2-7, with 10 nucleotides matching TRBD1. This CDR3 region has 15 residues. Germline-derived CDR1 and CDR2 are SGHNT and YENEEA. The V and J ends lost 3 bases and 3 bases, in that order; junction bases with no gene match: 5. The CDR3 is CASSFSGTGVYEQYF. The CDR3 DNA sequence: TGTGCCAGCAGCTTCTCCGGGACAGGGGTCTACGAGCAGTACTTC.

The V call is TRBV28, the J call TRBJ2-7; a weak D match, TRBD2 (5 bases). Trimming took 2 bases from V and 2 from J, leaving 10 bases between them. The CDR3 has 14 amino acids. Germline V gene data show CDR1 as MDHEN and CDR2 as SYDVKM. In DNA, the CDR3 is TGTGCCAGCAGTTTAAGCGGCCAGACCTACGAGCAGTACTTC. The encoded protein is CASSLSGQTYEQYF. Supplemented by reference TRBV28 and TRBJ2-7, the full variable domain reads DVKVTQSSRYLVKRTGEKVFLECVQDMDHENMFWYRQDPGLGLRLIYFSYDVKMKEKGDIPEGYSVSREKKERFSLILESASTNQTSMYLCASSLSGQTYEQYFGPGTRLTVT.

The V and J genes are TRBV5-1 and TRBJ2-5, with D maybe TRBD1 (6 bases). Trimming took 2 bases from V and 9 from J, leaving 14 bases between them. The CDR3 loop spans 13 amino acids. CDR1 is SGHRS, CDR2 YFSETQ, per germline. For the CDR3, the DNA is TGCGCCAGCAGCTTCCCGGACAGCCTCTCCCAGTACTTC. Its translation is CASSFPDSLSQYF.

The chain carries TRBV28 and TRBJ2-7; 8 nucleotides match TRBD1. CDR3 length: 14 amino acids. Germline V gene sequence: CDR1 MDHEN, CDR2 SYDVKM. Unmatched junction bases numbered 6, after V lost 4 bases and J lost 4 bases. The CDR3 loop is CASSSGQGTYEQYF. The CDR3 region has the DNA TGTGCCAGCAGTTCTGGACAGGGAACGTACGAGCAGTACTTC.

This clone occurred a few times. The chain employs TRBV7-2 and TRBJ2-4; D perhaps matches TRBD2 (6 bases). The CDR3 is 16 amino acids. The V end lost 5 bases, the J end lost 0 bases, and 14 bases lay between the germline ends. Germline V gives CDR1 SGHTA, CDR2 FQGNSA. Here the CDR3 DNA reads TGTGCCAGCAGCCCGCGGGAATTCCTAGCCAAAAACATTCAGTACTTC. Its protein product is CASSPREFLAKNIQYF.

Concerning this clone itself: Germline and junction disagree at one end, which may indicate a read error. V is TRBV7-7 and J is TRBJ2-7; D is possibly TRBD1 (5 bases). Germline V gives CDR1 SSHAT, CDR2 FNYEAQ (reference sequence). This CDR3 has 15 amino acids. The CDR3 region is CASSSGIGLGAEQYF. The CDR3 nucleotides are TGTGCTAGCAGCTCGGGCATAGGGTTAGGGGCGGAGCAGTACTTC.

V and J are TRBV28 and TRBJ2-5, with D hard to call. V was trimmed by 5 bases and J by 4 bases, leaving 5 bases between them. The CDR3 extends over 11 amino acids. Germline loops: CDR1 MDHEN, CDR2 SYDVKM. The CDR3 sequence: CASSEIETQYF. The CDR3 nucleotides read TGTGCCAGCAGTGAGATAGAGACCCAGTACTTC.

V gene TRBV27 combines with J gene TRBJ2-2; D remains unclear. Germline-derived CDR1 and CDR2 are MNHEY and SMNVEV (reference sequence). This CDR3 spans 14 amino acids. The ends were cut back, 0 bases at V and 5 bases at J, with 7 bases in the middle. The chain's CDR3 is CASSLSYGTGELFF. The CDR3 bases are TGTGCCAGCAGTTTATCGTACGGGACCGGGGAGCTGTTTTTT.

The chain links TRBV7-2 to TRBJ2-2; the match to TRBD1 covers 7 bases. Looked up from germline, CDR1 is SGHTA and CDR2 is FQGNSA. J gave up 7 bases and V 3 bases, and 5 bases lay outside the gene matches. This CDR3 comprises 14 residues. The CDR3 nucleotides are TGTGCCAGCAGCTTTCGACAGGGCGGCGGGGAGCTGTTTTTT. Translating gives CASSFRQGGGELFF.

V and J are TRBV18 and TRBJ2-3, with 8 bases identical to TRBD2. Germline values: CDR1 KGHSH, CDR2 LQKENI. Losses at the gene ends were 6 bases for V and 0 bases for J; bases not matched to a gene: 11. The CDR3 runs 17 residues. As DNA, the CDR3 is TGTGCCAGCTCGCCCCGGAACCAGCGGGGGAGCACAGATACGCAGTATTTT. This sequence encodes CASSPRNQRGSTDTQYF.

This sequence joins TRBV13 and TRBJ2-7; TRBD2 aligns across 13 bases. The CDR3 is made up of 14 amino acids. The germline CDR1 and CDR2 sequences are PRHDT and FYEKMQ (reference sequence). V dropped 4 bases and J dropped 5; count of bases not matched to a gene: 2. In nucleotides, the CDR3 is TGTGCCAGCAGCTCCGGGACTAGCGGGGACGAGCAGTACTTC. It encodes CASSSGTSGDEQYF.

This clone was seen just once. Written as DNA, the CDR3 is TGCGCCAGCAGTCAATCCACGGGACAGGGGGCGAAAGAGACCCAGTACTTC. This translates into CASSQSTGQGAKETQYF. The chain combines TRBV23-1 with TRBJ2-5, with 12 bases lining up with TRBD1. TRBV23-1 is identified as an open reading frame with a role that is uncertain. The CDR3 has 17 amino acids. Trimming removed 0 bases from V and 3 bases from J; junction bases left unmatched: 5.

The V gene is TRBV29-1, the J gene TRBJ1-5; 8 positions agree with TRBD1. Germline V gene lookup returns CDR1 SQVTM and CDR2 ANQGSEA. CDR3 length: 14 amino acids. Trimming cost V 1 base and J 6 bases; bases outside gene matches: 5. CDR3 residues: CSVEGQGLGQPQHF. The DNA for the CDR3 is TGCAGCGTTGAAGGACAGGGGTTGGGTCAGCCCCAGCATTTT.